The next 14 T cell receptor beta chains were all read from a single sample in a study of CD8+ T cells in alopecia areata. The treatment denotes: oral pan-JAK inhibitor, 5-10 mg twice daily. As the sequencing template, cDNA was produced by extracting RNA and reverse transcribing it. Some clones are missing from TCRdb's copy, which holds only in-frame ones; the method was immunoSEQ multiplex PCR. This table holds fewer than 200,000 clones, about 60% found once. Specimen: CD8+ T cells sorted from blood, collected at week 24, from a patient treated with tofacitinib. Receptor source: a human donor with alopecia areata.

The V gene is TRBV13, the J gene TRBJ1-1, with D perhaps TRBD1 (5 bases). Germline values: CDR1 PRHDT, CDR2 FYEKMQ (reference sequence). The V and J ends lost 5 bases and 3 bases respectively, with 16 bases between them. CDR3 size: 15 residues. This CDR3 is CASSPGGREHTEAFF. CDR3 nucleotides: TGTGCCAGCAGCCCGGGGGGAAGGGAGCACACTGAAGCTTTCTTT.

The chain is built from TRBV2 and TRBJ1-1; the D is unclear. This CDR3 region has 13 residues. Between the trimmed V and J ends, which lost 5 bases and 0 bases, there was a span of 7 bases. Germline CDR1 reads SNHLY; CDR2 reads FYNNEI. CDR3 residues: CASSKTMNTEAFF. The CDR3 DNA reads as TGTGCCAGCAGTAAGACCATGAACACTGAAGCTTTCTTT.

J is TRBJ2-3 and V is TRBV6-1; D is uncertain. This CDR3 has 9 amino acids. The V gene's germline CDR1 is MNHNS and CDR2 SASEGT. Here the CDR3 reads CATSDTQYF. Written as DNA, the CDR3 is TGTGCGACCTCCGATACGCAGTATTTT.

The CDR3 DNA is TGTGCCAGCAGCTTACATAACGCCTACAATGAGCAGTTCTTC. Its protein is CASSLHNAYNEQFF. V gene TRBV13 combines with J gene TRBJ2-1; no firm D call. With 2 bases removed from V and 2 bases from J, the gap between germline ends came to 7 bases. Germline loops: CDR1 PRHDT, CDR2 FYEKMQ (reference sequence). The CDR3 extends over 14 amino acids.

CDR3 in amino acids: CASGYSGTDTQYF. The CDR3 coding sequence is TGTGCTAGTGGTTACTCTGGAACAGATACGCAGTATTTT. This chain joins TRBV12-5 and TRBJ2-3; D is unresolved. Trimming took off 4 bases at V and 3 bases at J, with 8 bases between the two ends. The CDR3 covers 13 residues. Germline assignment: CDR1 LGHNT and CDR2 FRNRAP.

The gene calls are TRBV2 and TRBJ1-2; perhaps TRBD1 as D (5 bases). The V end was cut by 7 bases, the J end by 4 bases, with 13 bases between. Looked up from germline, CDR1 is SNHLY and CDR2 is FYNNEI. This CDR3 is 13 amino acids long. The CDR3 loop reads CASNRPGTYGYTF. In DNA form, the CDR3 reads TGTGCCAGCAATCGACCAGGGACCTATGGCTACACCTTC.

The chain combines TRBV30 with TRBJ2-6; TRBD1 is a possible D gene (6 bases). The V end lost 2 bases, the J end lost 4 bases, and 9 bases lay between the germline ends. There are 14 residues in the CDR3. Germline CDR1 and CDR2: GTSNPN and SVGIG (reference sequence). The DNA of the CDR3 is TGTGCCTGGAGTTTGGGGGCCGGGGCCAACGTCCTGACTTTC. Translating gives CAWSLGAGANVLTF.

The gene calls are TRBV29-1 and TRBJ2-1, with TRBD2 matching 7 bases. CDR3 length equals 15 residues. CDR1 SQVTM and CDR2 ANQGSEA come from the germline V gene. V was clipped by 5 bases and J by 4 bases; unmatched bases: 11. The CDR3 loop reads CSVIRASGAYNEQFF. The CDR3 nucleotides are TGCAGCGTTATAAGGGCTAGCGGCGCATACAATGAGCAGTTCTTC.

This sequence joins TRBV15 and TRBJ1-5; D gene unclear. The V end was cut by 3 bases, the J end by 0 bases, with 6 bases between. Germline values: CDR1 LNHNV, CDR2 YYDKDF (reference sequence). CDR3 length: 14 residues. CDR3 sequence reads: CATSSGDSNQPQHF. The CDR3 DNA reads TGTGCCACCAGCAGCGGGGATAGCAATCAGCCCCAGCATTTT.

DNA for the CDR3: TGTGCCAGCAGTGGGGGCCAAAATCAGCCCCAGCATTTT. This translates into CASSGGQNQPQHF. The V and J genes are TRBV13 and TRBJ1-5, with D possibly being TRBD1 (6 bases). In germline, CDR1 is PRHDT, CDR2 FYEKMQ (reference sequence). V lost 6 bases and J lost 4, with 10 bases in between. The CDR3 spans 13 residues.

This clone was picked up a small number of times. This chain uses TRBV10-2 with TRBJ1-2, with D perhaps TRBD1 (5 bases). Trimming removed 7 bases from V and 4 bases from J, with 19 bases in between. Germline V gives CDR1 WSHSY, CDR2 SAAADI. The CDR3 totals 15 residues. Written as DNA, the CDR3 is TGCGCCAGCACCGAGGGTCCCGGGACTCTCTATGGCTACACCTTC. Translated: CASTEGPGTLYGYTF.

The gene calls are TRBV11-2 and TRBJ2-1; D unresolved. Trimming shortened V by 2 bases and J by 7 bases, and 21 bases separated the two germline ends. CDR1 and CDR2 (germline): SGHAT, FQNNGV. This CDR3 is 17 amino acids long. DNA for the CDR3: TGTGCCAGCAGCTTATTTTATCCCCGGAGAGGCAGGAATGAGCAGTTCTTC. Protein sequence: CASSLFYPRRGRNEQFF. Complete variable domain (other parts from reference TRBV11-2 and TRBJ2-1): EAGVAQSPRYKIIEKRQSVAFWCNPISGHATLYWYQQILGQGPKLLIQFQNNGVVDDSQLPKDRFSAERLKGVDSTLKIQPAKLEDSAVYLCASSLFYPRRGRNEQFFGPGTRLTVL.

Only one count was recorded for this clone. This chain joins TRBV30 and TRBJ1-1, with 8 bases fitting TRBD1. After removal of 3 bases from V and 10 bases from J, the junction contained 10 bases not matched to a gene. Germline loops: CDR1 GTSNPN, CDR2 SVGIG (reference sequence). The CDR3 is made up of 13 amino acids. The CDR3 region has the DNA TGTGCCTGGAGCGCAGGGGGCATTTCGGGAGCTTTCTTT. It yields the protein CAWSAGGISGAFF.

The V and J genes are TRBV7-9 and TRBJ2-5; unclear D gene. This CDR3 is built from 11 residues. The V end lost 2 bases, the J end lost 2 bases, and 0 bases lay between the germline ends. CDR1 and CDR2 from the germline V gene are SEHNR and FQNEAQ (reference sequence). CDR3 sequence: CASSLQETQYF. The DNA of the CDR3 is TGTGCCAGCAGCTTACAAGAGACCCAGTACTTC.